This T cell receptor (beta chain) was retrieved from a study of T cell changes during pregnancy in multiple sclerosis. There are 18 residues in the CDR3. The ends lost 0 bases at V and 1 base at J; junction bases unmatched: 12. Germline V gene sequence: CDR1 SGHDT, CDR2 YYEEEE. Clones were sequenced by immunoSEQ multiplex PCR, and TCRdb holds only the in-frame ones, with some missing. The sample lists under 40,000 clones; just over 90% were seen once. The V call is TRBV5-6, the J call TRBJ1-1; 7 nucleotides line up with TRBD1. This clonotype was sampled from a female donor with multiple sclerosis, enrolled in a pregnancy study. The specimen was CD8+ T cells from peripheral blood mononuclear cells, collected before pregnancy. This chain's CDR3 is CASSLDRRGEWRNTEAFF. The CDR3 DNA is TGTGCCAGCAGCTTGGATCGCAGGGGGGAATGGCGGAACACTGAAGCTTTCTTT.